This TCR beta chain was observed in a study of blood T cell repertoires in COVID-19. Looking at the study overall: Acute and convalescent COVID-19 specimens originated in the United States, Italy and Spain. Sources were T cells, B-cell-depleted T cells, or PBMCs; the material itself was cDNA or gDNA.

There are 15 residues in the CDR3. Trimming took 1 base from V and 2 from J, leaving 12 bases between them. Germline values: CDR1 LNHDA, CDR2 SQIVND (reference sequence). Study processing details: It was from reference gene primer amplification that nucleated cell counts were estimated. TCRdb keeps only in-frame clones here, not all; method: immunoSEQ multiplex PCR. The DNA gave D and trimming, while V, J and clone size come from that table. Here the sample spans 270,000 or so clones, roughly 90% being singletons. Patients at the Seattle site were enrolled during active infection and followed longitudinally. With respect to this clone: Other nucleotide sequences from this sample produce the same CDR3.

What was sequenced was peripheral blood. The clonotype was recovered from a woman aged 25 to 39 with COVID-19, enrolled during active disease. This rearrangement joins TRBV19 to TRBJ2-7; the D gene is possibly TRBD2 (6 bases). The CDR3 nucleotides read TGTGCCAGTAGTATAGGGGGAGGAGGGACCTACGAGCAGTACTTC. This translates into CASSIGGGGTYEQYF.